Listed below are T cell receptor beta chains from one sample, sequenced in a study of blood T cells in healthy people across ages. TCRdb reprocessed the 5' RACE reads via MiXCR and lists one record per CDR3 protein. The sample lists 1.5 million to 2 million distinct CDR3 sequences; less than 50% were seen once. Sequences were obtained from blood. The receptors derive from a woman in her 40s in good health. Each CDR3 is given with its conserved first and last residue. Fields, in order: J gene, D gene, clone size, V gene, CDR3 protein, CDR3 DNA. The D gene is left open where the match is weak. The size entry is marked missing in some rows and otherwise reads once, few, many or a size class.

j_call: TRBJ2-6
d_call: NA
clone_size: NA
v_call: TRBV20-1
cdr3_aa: CSARRQGGPSGANVLTF
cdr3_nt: TGCAGTGCTAGACGACAGGGAGGCCCTTCTGGGGCCAACGTCCTGACTTTC

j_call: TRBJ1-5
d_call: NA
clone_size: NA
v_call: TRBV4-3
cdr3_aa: CASSRTREPYQPQHF
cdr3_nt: TGCGCCAGCAGCCGCACCCGGGAACCTTATCAGCCCCAGCATTTT

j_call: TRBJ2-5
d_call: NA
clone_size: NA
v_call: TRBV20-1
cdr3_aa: CSAGDPGAPPQYF
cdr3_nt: TGCAGTGCTGGCGACCCAGGAGCCCCCCCCCAGTACTTC

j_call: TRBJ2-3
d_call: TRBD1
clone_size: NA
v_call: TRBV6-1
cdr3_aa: CASSRPGTGVSSTDTQYF
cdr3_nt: TGTGCCAGCAGTCGGCCCGGGACAGGGGTTTCCAGCACAGATACGCAGTATTTT

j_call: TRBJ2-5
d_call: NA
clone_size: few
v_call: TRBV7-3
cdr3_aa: CASSLNGPVQETQYF
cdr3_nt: TGTGCCAGCAGCTTGAATGGGCCGGTGCAAGAGACCCAGTACTTC

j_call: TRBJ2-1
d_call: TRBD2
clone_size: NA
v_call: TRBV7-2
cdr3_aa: CASTKGGLAGAVDEQFF
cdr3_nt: TGTGCCAGCACTAAAGGGGGTCTAGCGGGGGCTGTAGATGAGCAGTTCTTC

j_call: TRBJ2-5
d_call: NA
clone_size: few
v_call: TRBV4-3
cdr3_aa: CASSQRTSGGTQYF
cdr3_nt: TGCGCCAGCAGCCAAAGGACGTCTGGAGGGACCCAGTACTTC

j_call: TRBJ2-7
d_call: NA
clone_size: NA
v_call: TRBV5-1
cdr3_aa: CASSRYQGYEQYF
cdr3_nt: TGCGCCAGCAGCCGCTACCAAGGCTACGAGCAGTACTTC

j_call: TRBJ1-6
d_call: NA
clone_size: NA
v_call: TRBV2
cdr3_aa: CASLGQPNSPLHF
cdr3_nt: TGTGCCAGCTTAGGACAGCCTAATTCACCCCTCCACTTT

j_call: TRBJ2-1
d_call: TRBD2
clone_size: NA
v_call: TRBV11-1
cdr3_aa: CASTPETSGGPSSYNEQFF
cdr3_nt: TGTGCCAGCACCCCTGAGACTAGCGGGGGACCTAGCTCCTACAATGAGCAGTTCTTC